These T cell receptor beta chains were read from a single sample in a study of T cells in Graves' hyperthyroidism and ophthalmopathy. TCRdb called the multiplex PCR reads again in MiXCR, with one record for every CDR3 protein. The sample has around 340,000 distinct CDR3 sequences; roughly a fifth are singletons. The sequencing input was blood. These receptors were taken from a woman in her fifties or sixties with Graves' hyperthyroidism. Each CDR3 is given with its conserved first and last residue. Each record gives: clone size, D gene, V gene, J gene, CDR3 DNA, CDR3 protein. D genes are given only for firm matches. Clone size is stated in some rows and not others, as once, few, many or a class when expanded.

clone_size: NA
d_call: NA
v_call: TRBV20-1
j_call: TRBJ2-1
cdr3_nt: TGCAGTGCTGTTAGTAGGATAGGGCAATCGTACAATGAGCAGTTCTTC
cdr3_aa: CSAVSRIGQSYNEQFF

clone_size: many
d_call: NA
v_call: TRBV20-1
j_call: TRBJ2-1
cdr3_nt: TGCAGTGCCCTAGCCCGGGAGATTTACAATGAGCAGTTCTTC
cdr3_aa: CSALAREIYNEQFF

clone_size: NA
d_call: NA
v_call: TRBV5-1
j_call: TRBJ1-6
cdr3_nt: TGCGCCAGCAGCAAAAGGGACACCTCTGGTGGTAATTCACCCCTCCACTTT
cdr3_aa: CASSKRDTSGGNSPLHF

clone_size: NA
d_call: NA
v_call: TRBV9
j_call: TRBJ1-6
cdr3_nt: TGTGCCAGCAGCCCATCCTGGGGGTTTTTGACACCCCTCCACTTT
cdr3_aa: CASSPSWGFLTPLHF

clone_size: many
d_call: TRBD1
v_call: TRBV20-1
j_call: TRBJ2-7
cdr3_nt: TGCAGTGCTAGTCGGGACAGGGCCTACGAGCAGTACTTC
cdr3_aa: CSASRDRAYEQYF

clone_size: NA
d_call: NA
v_call: TRBV20-1
j_call: TRBJ1-5
cdr3_nt: TGCAGTGCTTCGGACAGCAATCAGCCCCAGCATTTT
cdr3_aa: CSASDSNQPQHF

clone_size: NA
d_call: NA
v_call: TRBV19
j_call: TRBJ1-3
cdr3_nt: TGTGCCAGTAGCCCGAGGTCGGGGGACAACCTAAACACCATATATTTT
cdr3_aa: CASSPRSGDNLNTIYF

clone_size: many
d_call: TRBD2
v_call: TRBV18
j_call: TRBJ2-1
cdr3_nt: TGTGCCAGCTCACCACGGGAGCGGGGGGGATACAATGAGCAGTTCTTC
cdr3_aa: CASSPRERGGYNEQFF

clone_size: many
d_call: TRBD1
v_call: TRBV6-1
j_call: TRBJ2-7
cdr3_nt: TGTGCCAGCAGACCGGGACAGGTAATGTACGAGCAGTACTTC
cdr3_aa: CASRPGQVMYEQYF

clone_size: many
d_call: TRBD2
v_call: TRBV6-1
j_call: TRBJ2-1
cdr3_nt: TGTGCCAGCAGTGAGTTTCGGACTAGCGGGATCTACAATGAGCAGTTCTTC
cdr3_aa: CASSEFRTSGIYNEQFF

clone_size: few
d_call: NA
v_call: TRBV4-2
j_call: TRBJ2-2
cdr3_nt: TGTGCCAGCAGCCAAGATGATGGAGGGTCTGGGTCCGGGGAGCTGTTTTTT
cdr3_aa: CASSQDDGGSGSGELFF

clone_size: NA
d_call: TRBD1
v_call: TRBV11-2
j_call: TRBJ2-1
cdr3_nt: TGTGCCAGCAGCTCTAGGGTGCGGACAGGCTACAATGAGCAGTTCTTC
cdr3_aa: CASSSRVRTGYNEQFF

clone_size: NA
d_call: TRBD1
v_call: TRBV15
j_call: TRBJ1-5
cdr3_nt: TGTACCACCAGCACCGGGACAGTAAGCGGCAATCAGCCCCAGCATTTT
cdr3_aa: CTTSTGTVSGNQPQHF

clone_size: once
d_call: NA
v_call: TRBV7-9
j_call: TRBJ1-3
cdr3_nt: TGTGCCAGCAGCTTACCCACAGGGTTTTCTGGAAACACCATATATTTT
cdr3_aa: CASSLPTGFSGNTIYF

clone_size: many
d_call: TRBD2
v_call: TRBV20-1
j_call: TRBJ2-1
cdr3_nt: TGCAGTGCCCCCCTGGCTAGCGGGGACAGCTCCTACAATGAGCAGTTCTTC
cdr3_aa: CSAPLASGDSSYNEQFF

clone_size: many
d_call: TRBD2
v_call: TRBV18
j_call: TRBJ2-3
cdr3_nt: TGTGCCAGCTCACCGACTAGCGGGAGAAAGGATACGCAGTATTTT
cdr3_aa: CASSPTSGRKDTQYF

clone_size: few
d_call: TRBD2
v_call: TRBV6-1
j_call: TRBJ2-1
cdr3_nt: TGTGCCAGAGCTTTAGCGGGGGGATTGGGGGGAAGCTCCTACAATGAGCAGTTCTTC
cdr3_aa: CARALAGGLGGSSYNEQFF

clone_size: many
d_call: TRBD1
v_call: TRBV12-3/TRBV12-4
j_call: TRBJ2-1
cdr3_nt: TGTGCCAGCAGCCTTATGGGGGGACAGGGGTTCTACAATGAGCAGTTCTTC
cdr3_aa: CASSLMGGQGFYNEQFF

clone_size: many
d_call: TRBD2
v_call: TRBV5-5
j_call: TRBJ2-3
cdr3_nt: TGTGCCAGCAGCACGGGACTAGCGGGGGATACGCAGTATTTT
cdr3_aa: CASSTGLAGDTQYF

clone_size: many
d_call: NA
v_call: TRBV12-3/TRBV12-4
j_call: TRBJ2-5
cdr3_nt: TGTGCCAGCAGTCCGTTGCAGGGCGGGCAAGAGACCCAGTACTTC
cdr3_aa: CASSPLQGGQETQYF

clone_size: NA
d_call: NA
v_call: TRBV18
j_call: TRBJ2-3
cdr3_nt: TGTGCCAGCTCAGAAAGGGTATTCGGCACAGATACGCAGTATTTT
cdr3_aa: CASSERVFGTDTQYF

clone_size: many
d_call: TRBD2
v_call: TRBV20-1
j_call: TRBJ2-5
cdr3_nt: TGCAGTGCTAGTATCTCCGGCGGGAGACAAGAGACCCAGTACTTC
cdr3_aa: CSASISGGRQETQYF

clone_size: NA
d_call: TRBD1
v_call: TRBV11-2
j_call: TRBJ2-7
cdr3_nt: TGTGCCAGCAGCTTAGTCGGACAGGGAAACTACGAGCAGTACTTC
cdr3_aa: CASSLVGQGNYEQYF

clone_size: many
d_call: NA
v_call: TRBV30
j_call: TRBJ1-2
cdr3_nt: TGTGCCTGGAGTACTCAGGGAGCCTATGGCTACACCTTC
cdr3_aa: CAWSTQGAYGYTF

clone_size: NA
d_call: NA
v_call: TRBV12-3/TRBV12-4
j_call: TRBJ2-1
cdr3_nt: TGTGCCAGCAGTACATCAGGGGACCCTGCGTATGAGCAGTTCTTC
cdr3_aa: CASSTSGDPAYEQFF

clone_size: many
d_call: NA
v_call: TRBV20-1
j_call: TRBJ2-7
cdr3_nt: TGCAGTGCCGGCGGGTCCTACGAGCAGTACTTC
cdr3_aa: CSAGGSYEQYF

clone_size: few
d_call: NA
v_call: TRBV6-4
j_call: TRBJ1-6
cdr3_nt: TGTGCCAGCAGGGAGGCCTCCTATAATTCACCCCTCCACTTT
cdr3_aa: CASREASYNSPLHF

clone_size: NA
d_call: NA
v_call: TRBV11-3
j_call: TRBJ2-3
cdr3_nt: TGTGCCAGCAGCGATAGGGGAAGGCCAGATACGCAGTATTTT
cdr3_aa: CASSDRGRPDTQYF